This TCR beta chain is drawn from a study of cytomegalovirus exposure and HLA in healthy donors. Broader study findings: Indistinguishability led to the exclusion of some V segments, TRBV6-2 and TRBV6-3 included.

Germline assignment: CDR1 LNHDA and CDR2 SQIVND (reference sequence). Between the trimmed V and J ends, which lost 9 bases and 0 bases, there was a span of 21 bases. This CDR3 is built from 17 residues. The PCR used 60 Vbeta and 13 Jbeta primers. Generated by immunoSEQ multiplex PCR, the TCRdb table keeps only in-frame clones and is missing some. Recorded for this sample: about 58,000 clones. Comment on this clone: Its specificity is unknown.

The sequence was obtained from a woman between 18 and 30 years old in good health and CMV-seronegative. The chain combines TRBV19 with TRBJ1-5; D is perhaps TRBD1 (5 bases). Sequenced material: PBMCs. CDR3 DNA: TGTGCCAGCGAAGAGCAGGGTTTTTACTATAGCAATCAGCCCCAGCATTTT. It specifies CASEEQGFYYSNQPQHF.